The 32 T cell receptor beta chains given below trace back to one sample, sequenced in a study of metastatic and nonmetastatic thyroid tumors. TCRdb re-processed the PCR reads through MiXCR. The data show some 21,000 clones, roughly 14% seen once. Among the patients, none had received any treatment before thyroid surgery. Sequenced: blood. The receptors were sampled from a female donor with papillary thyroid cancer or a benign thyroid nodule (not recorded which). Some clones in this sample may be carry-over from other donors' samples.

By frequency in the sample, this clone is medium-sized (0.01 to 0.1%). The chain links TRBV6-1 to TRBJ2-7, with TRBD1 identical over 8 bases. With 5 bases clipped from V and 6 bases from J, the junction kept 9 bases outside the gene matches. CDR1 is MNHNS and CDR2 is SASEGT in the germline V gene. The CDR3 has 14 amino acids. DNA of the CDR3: TGTGCCAGCAGTCAGGGACAGGAGGTTTCCGAGCAGTACTTC. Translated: CASSQGQEVSEQYF.

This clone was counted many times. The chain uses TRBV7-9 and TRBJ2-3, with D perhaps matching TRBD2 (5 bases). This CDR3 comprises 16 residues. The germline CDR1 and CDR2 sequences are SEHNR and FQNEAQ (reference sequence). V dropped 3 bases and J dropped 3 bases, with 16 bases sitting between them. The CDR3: CASSFAFGETTDTQYF. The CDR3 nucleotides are TGTGCCAGCAGCTTCGCTTTCGGGGAAACGACAGATACGCAGTATTTT.

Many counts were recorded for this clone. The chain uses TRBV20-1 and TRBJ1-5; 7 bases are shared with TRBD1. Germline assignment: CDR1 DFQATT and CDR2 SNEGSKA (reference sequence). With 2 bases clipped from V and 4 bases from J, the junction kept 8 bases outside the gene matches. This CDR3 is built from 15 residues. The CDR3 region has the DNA TGCAGTGCTAGATCGCATGGACAGGCGAATCAGCCCCAGCATTTT. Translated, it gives CSARSHGQANQPQHF.

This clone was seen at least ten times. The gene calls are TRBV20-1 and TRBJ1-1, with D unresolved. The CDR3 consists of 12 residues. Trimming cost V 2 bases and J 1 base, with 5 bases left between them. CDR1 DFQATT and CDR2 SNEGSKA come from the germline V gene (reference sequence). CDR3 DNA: TGCAGTGCTAGACTACAGAACACTGAAGCTTTCTTT. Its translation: CSARLQNTEAFF.

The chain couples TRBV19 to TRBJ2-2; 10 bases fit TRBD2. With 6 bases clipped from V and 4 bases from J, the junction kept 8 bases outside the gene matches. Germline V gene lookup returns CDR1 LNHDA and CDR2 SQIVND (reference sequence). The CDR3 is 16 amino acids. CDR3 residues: CASSSGLAGVTGELFF. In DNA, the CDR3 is TGTGCCAGTAGCTCCGGGCTAGCGGGAGTCACCGGGGAGCTGTTTTTT.

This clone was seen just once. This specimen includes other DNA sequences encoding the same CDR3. CDR3 loop: CASSQSPGGGNEQFF. CDR3 sequence (DNA): TGCGCCAGCAGCCAGAGCCCAGGGGGCGGAAATGAGCAGTTCTTC. The chain links TRBV4-3 to TRBJ2-1; 8 bases line up with TRBD1. The V gene's germline CDR1 is LGHNA and CDR2 YSLEER. This CDR3 contains 15 residues. The junction had 8 bases not matched to a gene; V was cut back by 3 bases and J by 7 bases.

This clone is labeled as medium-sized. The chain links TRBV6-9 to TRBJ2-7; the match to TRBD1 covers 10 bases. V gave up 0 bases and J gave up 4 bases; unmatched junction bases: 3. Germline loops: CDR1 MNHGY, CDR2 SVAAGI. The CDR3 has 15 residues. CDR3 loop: CASSYSPGQGYEQYF. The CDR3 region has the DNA TGTGCCAGCAGTTATTCGCCGGGACAGGGGTACGAGCAGTACTTC.

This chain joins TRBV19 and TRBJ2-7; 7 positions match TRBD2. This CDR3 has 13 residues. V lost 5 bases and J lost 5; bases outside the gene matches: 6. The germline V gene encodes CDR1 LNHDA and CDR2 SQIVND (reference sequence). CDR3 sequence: CASSRLAVDEQYF. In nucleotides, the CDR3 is TGTGCCAGTAGTCGCCTAGCGGTAGACGAGCAGTACTTC.

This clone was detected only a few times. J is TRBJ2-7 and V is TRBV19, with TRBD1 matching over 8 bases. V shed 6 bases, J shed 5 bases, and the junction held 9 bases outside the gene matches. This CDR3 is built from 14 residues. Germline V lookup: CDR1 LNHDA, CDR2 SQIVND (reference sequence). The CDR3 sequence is CASSPLAGGDEQYF. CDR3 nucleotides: TGTGCCAGTAGCCCATTGGCAGGGGGCGACGAGCAGTACTTC.

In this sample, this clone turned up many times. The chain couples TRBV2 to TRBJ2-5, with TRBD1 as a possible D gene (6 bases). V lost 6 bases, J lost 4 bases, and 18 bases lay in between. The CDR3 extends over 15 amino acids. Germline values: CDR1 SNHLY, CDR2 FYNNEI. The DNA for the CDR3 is TGTGCCAGCAGCTCCCATGCAGGGGCCACAGAGACCCAGTACTTC. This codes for CASSSHAGATETQYF.

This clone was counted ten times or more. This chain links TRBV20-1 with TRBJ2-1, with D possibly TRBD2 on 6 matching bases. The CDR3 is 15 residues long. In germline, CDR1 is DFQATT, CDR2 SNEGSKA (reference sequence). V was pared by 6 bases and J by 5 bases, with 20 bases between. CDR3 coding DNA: TGCAGTGCATCCTATCGGGCGGGGACCAACAATGAGCAGTTCTTC. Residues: CSASYRAGTNNEQFF.

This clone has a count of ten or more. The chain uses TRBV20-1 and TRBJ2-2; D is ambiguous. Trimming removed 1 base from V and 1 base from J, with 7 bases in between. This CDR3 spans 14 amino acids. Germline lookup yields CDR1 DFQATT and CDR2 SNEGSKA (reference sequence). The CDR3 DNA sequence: TGCAGTGCTAGAGGGCTCCTGAACACCGGGGAGCTGTTTTTT. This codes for CSARGLLNTGELFF.

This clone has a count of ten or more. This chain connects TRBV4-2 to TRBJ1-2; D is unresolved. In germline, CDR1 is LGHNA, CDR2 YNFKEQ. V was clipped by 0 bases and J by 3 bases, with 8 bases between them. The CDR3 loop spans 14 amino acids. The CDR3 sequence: CASSQEWEDYGYTF. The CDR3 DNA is TGTGCCAGCAGCCAAGAATGGGAGGACTATGGCTACACCTTC.

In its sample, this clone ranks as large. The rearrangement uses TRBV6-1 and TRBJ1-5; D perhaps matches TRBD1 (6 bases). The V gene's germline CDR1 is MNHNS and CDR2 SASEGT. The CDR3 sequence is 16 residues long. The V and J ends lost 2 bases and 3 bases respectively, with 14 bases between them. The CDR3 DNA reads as TGTGCCAGCAGTGAATTTCTGGGGGCGGACAATCAGCCCCAGCATTTT. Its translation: CASSEFLGADNQPQHF.

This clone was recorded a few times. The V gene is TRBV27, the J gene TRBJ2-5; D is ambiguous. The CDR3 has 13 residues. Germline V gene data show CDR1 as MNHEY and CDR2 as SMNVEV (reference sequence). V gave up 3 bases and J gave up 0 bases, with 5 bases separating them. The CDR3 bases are TGTGCCAGCAGTTTCCTTTACCAAGAGACCCAGTACTTC. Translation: CASSFLYQETQYF.

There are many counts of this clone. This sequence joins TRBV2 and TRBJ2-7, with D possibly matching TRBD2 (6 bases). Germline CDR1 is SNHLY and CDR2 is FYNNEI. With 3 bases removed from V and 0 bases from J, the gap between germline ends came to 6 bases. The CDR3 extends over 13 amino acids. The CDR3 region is CASSDGSSYEQYF. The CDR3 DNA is TGTGCCAGCAGTGACGGGAGCTCCTACGAGCAGTACTTC.

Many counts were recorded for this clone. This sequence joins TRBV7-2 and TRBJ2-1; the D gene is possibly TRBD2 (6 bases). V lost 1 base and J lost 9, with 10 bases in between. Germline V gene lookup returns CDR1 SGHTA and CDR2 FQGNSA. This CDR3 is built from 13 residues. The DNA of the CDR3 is TGTGCCAGCAGCTTAGGCGGGGTCACTGAGCAGTTCTTC. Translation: CASSLGGVTEQFF.

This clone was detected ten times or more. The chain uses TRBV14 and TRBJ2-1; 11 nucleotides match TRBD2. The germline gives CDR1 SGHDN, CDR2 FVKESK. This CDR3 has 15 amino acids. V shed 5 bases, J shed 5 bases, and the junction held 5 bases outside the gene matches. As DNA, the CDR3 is TGTGCCAGCAGCTTGGGACTAGCGGCCAACAATGAGCAGTTCTTC. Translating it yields CASSLGLAANNEQFF.

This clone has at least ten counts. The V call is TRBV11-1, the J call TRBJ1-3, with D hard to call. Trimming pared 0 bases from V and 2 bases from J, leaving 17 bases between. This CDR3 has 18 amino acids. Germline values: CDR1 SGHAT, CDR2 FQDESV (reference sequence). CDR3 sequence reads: CASSLAVTTTSPGNTIYF. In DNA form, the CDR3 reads TGTGCCAGCAGCTTAGCGGTTACCACAACTTCCCCTGGAAACACCATATATTTT.

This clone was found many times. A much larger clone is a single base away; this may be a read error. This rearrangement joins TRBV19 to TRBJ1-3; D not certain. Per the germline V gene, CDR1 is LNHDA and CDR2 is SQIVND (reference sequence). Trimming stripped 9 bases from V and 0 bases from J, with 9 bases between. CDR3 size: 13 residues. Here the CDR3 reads CASPKGSGNTIYF. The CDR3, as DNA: TGTGCCAGCCCCAAGGGCTCTGGAAACACCATATATTTT.

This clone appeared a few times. The CDR3 nucleotides read TGTGCCAGCAGTGAATATAACACTGAAGCTTTCTTT. Its translation: CASSEYNTEAFF. The rearrangement joins TRBV25-1 to TRBJ1-1; D is ambiguous. The CDR3 totals 12 residues. In germline, CDR1 is MGHDK, CDR2 SYGVNS. Trimming stripped 0 bases from V and 2 bases from J, with 1 base between.

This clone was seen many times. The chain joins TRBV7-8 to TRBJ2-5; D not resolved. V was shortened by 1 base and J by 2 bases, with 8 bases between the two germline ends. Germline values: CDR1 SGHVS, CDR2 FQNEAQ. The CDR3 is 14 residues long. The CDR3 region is CASSLVASQETQYF. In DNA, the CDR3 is TGTGCCAGCAGCTTAGTGGCATCGCAAGAGACCCAGTACTTC.

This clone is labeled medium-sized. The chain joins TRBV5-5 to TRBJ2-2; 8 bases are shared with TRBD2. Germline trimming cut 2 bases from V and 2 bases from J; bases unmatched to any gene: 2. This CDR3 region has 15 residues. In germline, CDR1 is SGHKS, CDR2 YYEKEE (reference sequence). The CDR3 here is CASSFGGGNTGELFF. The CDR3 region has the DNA TGTGCCAGCAGCTTCGGGGGGGGTAACACCGGGGAGCTGTTTTTT. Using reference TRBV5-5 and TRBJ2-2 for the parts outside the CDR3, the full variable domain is DAGVTQSPTHLIKTRGQQVTLRCSPISGHKSVSWYQQVLGQGPQFIFQYYEKEERGRGNFPDRFSARQFPNYSSELNVNALLLGDSALYLCASSFGGGNTGELFFGEGSRLTVL.

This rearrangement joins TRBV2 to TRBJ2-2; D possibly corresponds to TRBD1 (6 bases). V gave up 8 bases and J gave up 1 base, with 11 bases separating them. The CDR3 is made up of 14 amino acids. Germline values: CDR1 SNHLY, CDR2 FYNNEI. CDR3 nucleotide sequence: TGTGCCAGCCAAGGACAGCTGAACACCGGGGAGCTGTTTTTT. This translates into CASQGQLNTGELFF.

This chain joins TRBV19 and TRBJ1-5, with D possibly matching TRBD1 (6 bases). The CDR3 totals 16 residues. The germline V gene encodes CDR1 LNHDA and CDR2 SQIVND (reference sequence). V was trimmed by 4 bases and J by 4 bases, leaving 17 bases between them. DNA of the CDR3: TGTGCCAGTAGTACCGGGGGGCAGGGTCAGAATCAGCCCCAGCATTTT. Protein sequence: CASSTGGQGQNQPQHF.

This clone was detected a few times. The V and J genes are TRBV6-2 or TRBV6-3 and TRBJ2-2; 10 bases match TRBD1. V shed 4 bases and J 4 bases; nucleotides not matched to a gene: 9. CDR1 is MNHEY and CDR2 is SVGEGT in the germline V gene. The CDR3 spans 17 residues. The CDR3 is CASSFLGGQGSTGELFF. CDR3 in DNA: TGTGCCAGCAGTTTCTTAGGGGGACAGGGGAGCACCGGGGAGCTGTTTTTT.

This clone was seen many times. CDR3 DNA sequence: TGTGCCAGCAGTTTTGCCGGGACACAGAACACTGAAGCTTTCTTT. Its translation: CASSFAGTQNTEAFF. J is TRBJ1-1 and V is TRBV27, with D possibly TRBD1 on 6 matching bases. V gave up 3 bases and J gave up 1 base, with 12 bases separating them. This CDR3 spans 15 amino acids. CDR1 and CDR2 from the germline V gene are MNHEY and SMNVEV (reference sequence).

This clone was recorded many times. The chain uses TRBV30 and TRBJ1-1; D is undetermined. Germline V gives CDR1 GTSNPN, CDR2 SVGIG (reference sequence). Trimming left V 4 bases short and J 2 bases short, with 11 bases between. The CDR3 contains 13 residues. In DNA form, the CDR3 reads TGTGCCTGGACGGCCCTTATTAACACTGAAGCTTTCTTT. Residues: CAWTALINTEAFF. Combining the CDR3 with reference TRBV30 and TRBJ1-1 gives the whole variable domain SQTIHQWPATLVQPVGSPLSLECTVEGTSNPNLYWYRQAAGRGLQLLFYSVGIGQISSEVPQNLSASRPQDRQFILSSKKLLLSDSGFYLCAWTALINTEAFFGQGTRLTVV.

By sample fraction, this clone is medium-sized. DNA of the CDR3: TGTGCCAGCAGGACTAGCGGGGCCTACGAGCAGTACTTC. It yields the protein CASRTSGAYEQYF. The V call is TRBV6-2 or TRBV6-3, the J call TRBJ2-7; 11 bases are a match to TRBD2. J gave up 2 bases and V 6 bases, and 0 bases lay outside the gene matches. Germline V CDR1 and CDR2: MNHEY, SVGEGT. The CDR3 is 13 residues long.

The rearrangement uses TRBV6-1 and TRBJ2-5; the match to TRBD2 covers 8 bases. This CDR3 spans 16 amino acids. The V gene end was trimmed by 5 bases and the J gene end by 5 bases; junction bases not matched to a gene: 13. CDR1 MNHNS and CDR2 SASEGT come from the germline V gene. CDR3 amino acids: CASSSVDSRGGETQYF. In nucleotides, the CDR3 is TGTGCCAGCAGTTCGGTGGACAGCCGGGGGGGTGAGACCCAGTACTTC.

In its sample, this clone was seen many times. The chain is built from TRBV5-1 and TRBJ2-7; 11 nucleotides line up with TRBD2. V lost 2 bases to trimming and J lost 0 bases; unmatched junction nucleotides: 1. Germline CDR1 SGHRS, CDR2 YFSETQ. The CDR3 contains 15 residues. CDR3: CASSFGLAGSYEQYF. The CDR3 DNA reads TGCGCCAGCAGCTTTGGACTAGCGGGCTCCTACGAGCAGTACTTC.

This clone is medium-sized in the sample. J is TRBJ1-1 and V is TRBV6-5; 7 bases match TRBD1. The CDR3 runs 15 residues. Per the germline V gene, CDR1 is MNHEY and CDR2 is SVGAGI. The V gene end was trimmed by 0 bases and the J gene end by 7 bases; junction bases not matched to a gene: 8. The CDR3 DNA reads TGTGCCAGCAGTTACTCGGCGGGACAGAAGAATGAAGCTTTCTTT. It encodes CASSYSAGQKNEAFF.